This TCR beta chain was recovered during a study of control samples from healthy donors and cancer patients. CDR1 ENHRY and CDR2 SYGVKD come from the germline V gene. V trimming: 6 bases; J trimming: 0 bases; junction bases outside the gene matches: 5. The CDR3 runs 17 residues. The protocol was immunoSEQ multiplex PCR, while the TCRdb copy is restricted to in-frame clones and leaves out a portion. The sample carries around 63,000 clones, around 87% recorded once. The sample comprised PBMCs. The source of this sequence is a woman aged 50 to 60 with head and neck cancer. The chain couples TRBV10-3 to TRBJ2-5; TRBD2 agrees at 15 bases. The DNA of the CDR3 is TGTGCCATCAGCGCGGGACTAGCGGGGGGACACCAAGAGACCCAGTACTTC. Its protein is CAISAGLAGGHQETQYF.